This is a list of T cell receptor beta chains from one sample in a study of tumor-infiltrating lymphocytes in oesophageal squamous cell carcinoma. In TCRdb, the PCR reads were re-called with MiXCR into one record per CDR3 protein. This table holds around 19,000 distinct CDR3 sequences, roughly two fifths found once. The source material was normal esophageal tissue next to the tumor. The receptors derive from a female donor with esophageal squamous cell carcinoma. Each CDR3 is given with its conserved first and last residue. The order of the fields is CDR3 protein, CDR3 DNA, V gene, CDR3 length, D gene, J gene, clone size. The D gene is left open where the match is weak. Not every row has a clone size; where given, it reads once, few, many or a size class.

CDR3aa: CATSDLVGVSTDTQYF; CDR3nt: TGTGCCACCAGTGATTTGGTCGGGGTTAGCACAGATACGCAGTATTTT; v_gene: TRBV24-1; len: 16; d_gene: -; j_gene: TRBJ2-3; abundance: once
CDR3aa: CASSPLPLARTYNEQFF; CDR3nt: TGTGCCAGCAGTCCACTGCCACTAGCGCGCACCTACAATGAGCAGTTCTTC; v_gene: TRBV28; len: 17; d_gene: TRBD2; j_gene: TRBJ2-1; abundance: -
CDR3aa: CASRSHRGRNTGELFF; CDR3nt: TGTGCCAGCAGGTCCCACAGGGGCCGGAACACCGGGGAGCTGTTTTTT; v_gene: TRBV27; len: 16; d_gene: TRBD1; j_gene: TRBJ2-2; abundance: many
CDR3aa: CASSQDSGYGYTF; CDR3nt: TGTGCCAGCAGCCAAGATTCAGGGTATGGCTACACCTTC; v_gene: TRBV4-2; len: 13; d_gene: -; j_gene: TRBJ1-2; abundance: -
CDR3aa: CASSLDGRGTDTQYF; CDR3nt: TGTGCCAGCAGCTTAGACGGGAGGGGGACAGATACGCAGTATTTT; v_gene: TRBV11-2; len: 15; d_gene: TRBD2; j_gene: TRBJ2-3; abundance: -
CDR3aa: CASSLTPRDTEAFF; CDR3nt: TGTGCCAGCAGCTTAACCCCGCGGGACACTGAAGCTTTCTTT; v_gene: TRBV7-9; len: 14; d_gene: -; j_gene: TRBJ1-1; abundance: medium-sized
CDR3aa: CASGALAGSYNEQFF; CDR3nt: TGTGCCAGCGGTGCGTTGGCGGGATCCTACAATGAGCAGTTCTTC; v_gene: TRBV12-3/TRBV12-4; len: 15; d_gene: -; j_gene: TRBJ2-1; abundance: hyperexpanded
CDR3aa: CASINTGAYNQPQHF; CDR3nt: TGTGCCAGCATTAATACAGGGGCTTACAATCAGCCCCAGCATTTT; v_gene: TRBV6-8; len: 15; d_gene: TRBD1; j_gene: TRBJ1-5; abundance: -
CDR3aa: CASSPIGF; CDR3nt: TGTGCCAGCAGTCCAATAGGTTTT; v_gene: TRBV12-3/TRBV12-4; len: 8; d_gene: -; j_gene: TRBJ1-3; abundance: -
CDR3aa: CASSLMGTSGTGELFF; CDR3nt: TGTGCCAGCAGCTTAATGGGGACTAGCGGTACCGGGGAGCTGTTTTTT; v_gene: TRBV7-3; len: 16; d_gene: TRBD2; j_gene: TRBJ2-2; abundance: once
CDR3aa: CASSLVGQGEQFF; CDR3nt: TGTGCTAGCAGCTTAGTAGGACAAGGGGAGCAGTTCTTC; v_gene: TRBV7-7; len: 13; d_gene: -; j_gene: TRBJ2-1; abundance: few
CDR3aa: CASSLALPTGELFF; CDR3nt: TGTGCCAGCAGTTTGGCACTCCCCACCGGGGAGCTGTTTTTT; v_gene: TRBV27; len: 14; d_gene: -; j_gene: TRBJ2-2; abundance: -
CDR3aa: CASSFSRAGSEQYF; CDR3nt: TGTGCCAGCAGCTTTAGTAGGGCCGGGAGCGAGCAGTACTTC; v_gene: TRBV7-8; len: 14; d_gene: -; j_gene: TRBJ2-7; abundance: medium-sized
CDR3aa: CASSLGHRGRGDSGANVLTF; CDR3nt: TGCGCCAGCAGCTTGGGACACCGGGGCAGGGGAGACTCTGGGGCCAACGTCCTGACTTTC; v_gene: TRBV5-1; len: 20; d_gene: -; j_gene: TRBJ2-6; abundance: -
CDR3aa: CASRRQGGNKNIQYF; CDR3nt: TGTGCCAGCAGGAGGCAGGGTGGGAACAAAAACATTCAGTACTTC; v_gene: TRBV2; len: 15; d_gene: -; j_gene: TRBJ2-4; abundance: many
CDR3aa: CASSGATGGYYGYTF; CDR3nt: TGTGCCAGCAGTGGGGCGACAGGGGGATACTATGGCTACACCTTC; v_gene: TRBV28; len: 15; d_gene: TRBD1; j_gene: TRBJ1-2; abundance: many
CDR3aa: CASSYDRTYEQYF; CDR3nt: TGTGCCAGCAGTTACGACAGGACTTACGAGCAGTACTTC; v_gene: TRBV5-3; len: 13; d_gene: -; j_gene: TRBJ2-7; abundance: -
CDR3aa: CASSYSTGSVQFF; CDR3nt: TGTGCCAGCAGTTACTCGACAGGGTCTGTGCAGTTCTTC; v_gene: TRBV6-6; len: 13; d_gene: TRBD1; j_gene: TRBJ2-1; abundance: medium-sized
CDR3aa: CASRQRQGGNEQFF; CDR3nt: TGTGCCAGCAGACAACGACAGGGGGGGAATGAGCAGTTCTTC; v_gene: TRBV6-1; len: 14; d_gene: TRBD1; j_gene: TRBJ2-1; abundance: -
CDR3aa: CASSRGEKYNEQYF; CDR3nt: TGCGCCAGCAGCAGAGGGGAGAAATACAATGAGCAGTACTTC; v_gene: TRBV5-1; len: 14; d_gene: -; j_gene: TRBJ2-7; abundance: once
CDR3aa: CASSLVGGSIHEQYF; CDR3nt: TGTGCCAGCAGCTTAGTCGGCGGGAGTATCCACGAGCAGTACTTC; v_gene: TRBV11-2; len: 15; d_gene: TRBD2; j_gene: TRBJ2-7; abundance: many
CDR3aa: CASSLVSGQGPYNEQYF; CDR3nt: TGTGCCAGCAGCTTAGTTTCGGGACAGGGACCCTACAATGAGCAGTACTTT; v_gene: TRBV7-6; len: 17; d_gene: TRBD1; j_gene: TRBJ2-3; abundance: -
CDR3aa: CASSYRFEQFF; CDR3nt: TGTGCCAGCAGCTACAGGTTTGAGCAGTTCTTC; v_gene: TRBV11-2; len: 11; d_gene: -; j_gene: TRBJ2-1; abundance: -
CDR3aa: CASSPPYYEQYF; CDR3nt: TGTGCCAGCAGCCCACCTTACTACGAGCAGTACTTC; v_gene: TRBV7-2; len: 12; d_gene: -; j_gene: TRBJ2-7; abundance: -
CDR3aa: CATSRGDHSYGYTF; CDR3nt: TGTGCCACCAGCAGAGGAGACCACAGCTATGGCTACACCTTC; v_gene: TRBV15; len: 14; d_gene: -; j_gene: TRBJ1-2; abundance: few
CDR3aa: CATSGTGLVAFF; CDR3nt: TGTGCCACCAGTGGGACAGGGTTGGTGGCTTTCTTT; v_gene: TRBV24-1; len: 12; d_gene: TRBD1; j_gene: TRBJ1-1; abundance: medium-sized
CDR3aa: CASSGRSEAFF; CDR3nt: TGTGCCAGCAGTGGACGGTCTGAAGCTTTCTTT; v_gene: TRBV28; len: 11; d_gene: -; j_gene: TRBJ1-1; abundance: -
CDR3aa: CATSASGNQETQYF; CDR3nt: TGTGCCACCAGCGCTTCCGGGAACCAAGAGACCCAGTACTTC; v_gene: TRBV24-1; len: 14; d_gene: -; j_gene: TRBJ2-5; abundance: -
CDR3aa: CASSRLEDTQYF; CDR3nt: TGTGCCAGCAGCCGACTGGAAGATACGCAGTATTTT; v_gene: TRBV7-9; len: 12; d_gene: -; j_gene: TRBJ2-3; abundance: -
CDR3aa: CSARERLGGVPYEQFF; CDR3nt: TGCAGTGCTAGAGAAAGGTTGGGGGGCGTTCCCTACGAGCAGTTCTTC; v_gene: TRBV20-1; len: 16; d_gene: -; j_gene: TRBJ2-1; abundance: -
CDR3aa: CASSPRGPSGETQYF; CDR3nt: TGTGCTAGCAGCCCTCGCGGACCGTCGGGGGAGACCCAGTACTTC; v_gene: TRBV7-7; len: 15; d_gene: -; j_gene: TRBJ2-5; abundance: many
CDR3aa: CASSRLAGSIYEQYF; CDR3nt: TGTGCCAGCAGTCGCCTAGCGGGATCCATCTACGAGCAGTACTTC; v_gene: TRBV27; len: 15; d_gene: TRBD2; j_gene: TRBJ2-7; abundance: many
CDR3aa: CASTLLWGAGDTQYF; CDR3nt: TGTGCCAGCACCCTCCTGTGGGGGGCTGGGGATACGCAGTATTTT; v_gene: TRBV7-3; len: 15; d_gene: -; j_gene: TRBJ2-3; abundance: -
CDR3aa: CASSYGGGYTF; CDR3nt: TGTGCCAGCAGTTACGGGGGAGGCTACACCTTC; v_gene: TRBV6-6; len: 11; d_gene: -; j_gene: TRBJ1-2; abundance: many
CDR3aa: CASREDTEKPTYEQYF; CDR3nt: TGCGCCAGCAGGGAAGACACGGAGAAACCTACCTACGAGCAGTACTTC; v_gene: TRBV23-1; len: 16; d_gene: -; j_gene: TRBJ2-7; abundance: -
CDR3aa: CASSPQDNEQFF; CDR3nt: TGTGCCAGCAGCCCACAGGATAATGAGCAGTTCTTC; v_gene: TRBV7-6; len: 12; d_gene: -; j_gene: TRBJ2-1; abundance: once
CDR3aa: CASSRQSTSGTEAFF; CDR3nt: TGTGCCAGCAGCCGTCAATCCACAAGCGGCACTGAAGCTTTCTTT; v_gene: TRBV7-2; len: 15; d_gene: -; j_gene: TRBJ1-1; abundance: -
CDR3aa: CASSDAEGRNQPQHF; CDR3nt: TGTGCCAGCAGTGACGCGGAGGGCCGCAATCAGCCCCAGCATTTT; v_gene: TRBV2; len: 15; d_gene: -; j_gene: TRBJ1-5; abundance: -
CDR3aa: CASEYNSNYGYTF; CDR3nt: TGTGCCAGCGAGTACAATTCTAACTATGGCTACACCTTC; v_gene: TRBV2; len: 13; d_gene: -; j_gene: TRBJ1-2; abundance: many
CDR3aa: CASSPRDSSYNEQFF; CDR3nt: TGTGCCAGCAGCCCTAGGGACTCCTCCTACAATGAGCAGTTCTTC; v_gene: TRBV7-6; len: 15; d_gene: -; j_gene: TRBJ2-1; abundance: -
CDR3aa: CASSPPFSYEQYF; CDR3nt: TGTGCCAGCTCACCCCCATTCTCCTACGAGCAGTACTTC; v_gene: TRBV18; len: 13; d_gene: -; j_gene: TRBJ2-7; abundance: many